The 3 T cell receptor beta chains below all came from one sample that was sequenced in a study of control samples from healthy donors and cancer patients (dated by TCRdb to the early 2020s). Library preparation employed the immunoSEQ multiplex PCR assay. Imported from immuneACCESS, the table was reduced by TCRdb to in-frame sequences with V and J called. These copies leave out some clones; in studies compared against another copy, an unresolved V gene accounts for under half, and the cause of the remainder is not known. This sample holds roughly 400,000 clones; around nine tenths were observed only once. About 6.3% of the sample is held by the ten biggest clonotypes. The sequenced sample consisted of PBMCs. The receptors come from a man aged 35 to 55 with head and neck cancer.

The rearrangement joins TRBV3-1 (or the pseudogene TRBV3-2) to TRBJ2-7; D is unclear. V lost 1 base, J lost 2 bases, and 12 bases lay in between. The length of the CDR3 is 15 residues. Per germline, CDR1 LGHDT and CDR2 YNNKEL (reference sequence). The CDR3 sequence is CASSQVDGYTYEQYF. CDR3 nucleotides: TGTGCCAGCAGCCAAGTTGACGGTTACACCTACGAGCAGTACTTC.

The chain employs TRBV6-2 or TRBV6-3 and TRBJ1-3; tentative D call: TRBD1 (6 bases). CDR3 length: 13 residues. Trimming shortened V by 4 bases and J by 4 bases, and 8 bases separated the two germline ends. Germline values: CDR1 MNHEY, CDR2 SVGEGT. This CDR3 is CASSLTGGNTIYF. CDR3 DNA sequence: TGTGCCAGCAGTTTGACAGGCGGAAACACCATATATTTT.

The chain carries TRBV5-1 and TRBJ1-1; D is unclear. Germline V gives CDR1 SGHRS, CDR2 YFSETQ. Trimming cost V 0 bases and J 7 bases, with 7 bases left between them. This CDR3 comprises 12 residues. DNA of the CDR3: TGCGCCAGCAGCTTGGGGACGGGTGAAGCTTTCTTT. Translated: CASSLGTGEAFF.